The 22 T cell receptor beta chains in this list originate from one sample, sequenced in a study of shared clonotypes between healthy human individuals (dated by TCRdb to about 2020). CD8 naive samples were obtained by positive selection for CCR7 among CD45RO-negative cells, yielding a CD45RA+CCR7+ population from which TemRA cells were excluded. The library relied on the immunoSEQ multiplex PCR assay. Imported from immuneACCESS, the table was reduced by TCRdb to in-frame sequences with V and J called. These copies leave out some clones; in studies compared against another copy, an unresolved V gene accounts for under half, and the cause of the remainder is not known. Here the sample has around 2,000,000 clones; approximately 94% occur a single time. The top ten constitute approximately 1.2% of the sample. Sequences were obtained from naive CD8+ T cells sorted from blood. The cell subset or site label of this sample denotes: CD45RA+CCR7+. The receptors were sampled from a man younger than 30 in good health.

The rearrangement joins TRBV10-1 to TRBJ2-2; a possible D gene is TRBD1 (6 bases). The germline V gene has CDR1 WNHNN and CDR2 SYGVQD (reference sequence). Trimming stripped 8 bases from V and 3 bases from J, with 13 bases between. This CDR3 is 14 amino acids long. In nucleotides, the CDR3 is TGCGCCAGCTCAATGACAGGAGACACCGGGGAGCTGTTTTTT. The encoded protein is CASSMTGDTGELFF.

The chain joins TRBV13 to TRBJ2-5; 10 nucleotides agree with TRBD2. Trimming at V came to 0 bases and at J to 4 bases, leaving 5 bases not matched to a gene. CDR3 size: 16 residues. The V gene's germline CDR1 is PRHDT and CDR2 FYEKMQ (reference sequence). In nucleotides, the CDR3 is TGTGCCAGCAGCTTAGGCCAAAGCGGGAGGGGAGAGACCCAGTACTTC. Translated: CASSLGQSGRGETQYF.

V and J are TRBV28 and TRBJ2-1; D uncertain. Per the germline V gene, CDR1 is MDHEN and CDR2 is SYDVKM. V lost 8 bases to trimming and J lost 8 bases, with 22 bases between them. The CDR3 runs to 15 residues. This chain's CDR3 is CASGILGLTLHEQFF. In nucleotides, the CDR3 is TGTGCCAGCGGAATCCTGGGCCTCACCCTGCATGAGCAGTTCTTC.

The CDR3 spells CASSVDNNEQFF. The CDR3 DNA is TGTGCCAGCAGCGTCGATAACAATGAGCAGTTCTTC. The rearrangement links TRBV9 to TRBJ2-1; D not resolved. CDR3 size: 12 residues. Germline CDR1 is SGDLS and CDR2 is YYNGEE. The V end was cut by 2 bases, the J end by 5 bases, with 5 bases between. The full variable domain, with the rest looked up from reference TRBV9 and TRBJ2-1, is DSGVTQTPKHLITATGQRVTLRCSPRSGDLSVYWYQQSLDQGLQFLIQYYNGEERAKGNILERFSAQQFPDLHSELNLSSLELGDSALYFCASSVDNNEQFFGPGTRLTVL.

The rearrangement links TRBV28 to TRBJ2-7, with D hard to call. V lost 4 bases to trimming and J lost 5 bases, with 12 bases between them. CDR1 is MDHEN, CDR2 SYDVKM, per germline. This CDR3 is 13 amino acids long. This CDR3 reads CASSSGTNHEQYF. The CDR3 DNA follows: TGTGCCAGCAGTTCTGGAACCAACCACGAGCAGTACTTC.

This rearrangement joins TRBV28 to TRBJ1-2; D unclear. Looked up from germline, CDR1 is MDHEN and CDR2 is SYDVKM. This CDR3 contains 13 residues. Trimming stripped 2 bases from V and 8 bases from J, with 12 bases between. In nucleotides, the CDR3 is TGTGCCAGCAGTTTAGGGCAATTCCTGGGCTACACCTTC. Translation gives CASSLGQFLGYTF.

This rearrangement joins TRBV7-9 to TRBJ2-3, with no clear D. The ends were cut back, 4 bases at V and 0 bases at J, with 14 bases in the middle. Looked up from germline, CDR1 is SEHNR and CDR2 is FQNEAQ (reference sequence). The CDR3 has 16 residues. For the CDR3, the DNA is TGTGCCAGCAGCTCGACGACTCCGAGAAGCACAGATACGCAGTATTTT. This encodes CASSSTTPRSTDTQYF. The full variable domain, completed using reference TRBV7-9 and TRBJ2-3, is DTGVSQNPRHKITKRGQNVTFRCDPISEHNRLYWYRQTLGQGPEFLTYFQNEAQLEKSRLLSDRFSAERPKGSFSTLEIQRTEQGDSAMYLCASSSTTPRSTDTQYFGPGTRLTVL.

The chain carries TRBV7-9 and TRBJ1-2, with 10 positions matching TRBD1. CDR3 length: 13 residues. J was trimmed by 7 bases and V by 5 bases; bases with no gene match: 4. CDR1 and CDR2 (germline): SEHNR, FQNEAQ (reference sequence). The CDR3 loop is CASSPTGGIGYTF. CDR3 nucleotide sequence: TGTGCCAGCAGCCCGACAGGGGGCATTGGCTACACCTTC.

CDR3 loop: CASSFSGSYYEQYF. CDR3 nucleotide sequence: TGTGCCAGCAGTTTTTCGGGTTCTTACTACGAGCAGTACTTC. The V call is TRBV27, the J call TRBJ2-7; no clear D gene. The CDR3 is made up of 14 amino acids. V lost 3 bases to trimming and J lost 3 bases, with 12 bases between them. CDR1 and CDR2 from the germline V gene are MNHEY and SMNVEV (reference sequence).

This clone was seen once. The CDR3 sequence is CASSGGSFYEQYF. For the CDR3, the DNA is TGTGCCAGCAGCGGCGGCTCTTTCTACGAGCAGTACTTC. The J gene is TRBJ2-7, the V gene TRBV7-9; D remains unclear. Trimming took 5 bases from V and 3 from J, leaving 11 bases between them. The germline gives CDR1 SEHNR, CDR2 FQNEAQ (reference sequence). The CDR3 has 13 amino acids.

The chain has TRBV11-3 and TRBJ2-5, with 12 bases that match TRBD2. The CDR3 has 16 amino acids. The ends lost 4 bases at V and 4 bases at J; junction bases unmatched: 7. Germline CDR1 and CDR2: SGHNT and YENEEA. DNA for the CDR3: TGTGCCAGCAGCTCTGGTCCGGGACTAGCGGGAGAGACCCAGTACTTC. It specifies CASSSGPGLAGETQYF.

The rearrangement uses TRBV15 and TRBJ1-2; D not certain. V was pared by 5 bases and J by 3 bases, with 19 bases between. The CDR3 spans 16 residues. Germline loops: CDR1 LNHNV, CDR2 YYDKDF (reference sequence). The DNA for the CDR3 is TGTGCCACCAGCTCCCCATCCAGTGGGTTTGACTATGGCTACACCTTC. This sequence encodes CATSSPSSGFDYGYTF. The complete variable domain, with remaining parts taken from reference TRBV15 and TRBJ1-2, reads DAMVIQNPRYQVTQFGKPVTLSCSQTLNHNVMYWYQQKSSQAPKLLFHYYDKDFNNEADTPDNFQSRRPNTSFCFLDIRSPGLGDTAMYLCATSSPSSGFDYGYTFGSGTRLTVV.

The sample holds one count of this clone. V usage is TRBV6-5 and J usage is TRBJ1-3; D gene unclear. The V gene lost 5 bases and the J gene lost 4 bases, with 15 bases spanning the gap. Germline V gives CDR1 MNHEY, CDR2 SVGAGI. The CDR3 has 15 residues. This CDR3 is CASSLNWLLGNTIYF. The DNA of the CDR3 is TGTGCCAGCAGTCTGAACTGGCTGCTGGGAAACACCATATATTTT.

This clone has just one count. J is TRBJ1-1 and V is TRBV5-6; D is undetermined. This CDR3 is built from 14 residues. Trimming took off 3 bases at V and 1 base at J, with 10 bases between the two ends. Germline CDR1 is SGHDT and CDR2 is YYEEEE. As DNA, the CDR3 is TGTGCCAGCAGCTGGGATGAGTCGAACACTGAAGCTTTCTTT. It encodes CASSWDESNTEAFF.

This chain joins TRBV19 and TRBJ2-7; the D call may be TRBD1 or TRBD2 (5 bases each). V was shortened by 5 bases and J by 5 bases, with 25 bases between the two germline ends. From germline, CDR1 is LNHDA and CDR2 SQIVND (reference sequence). The CDR3 totals 17 residues. Here the CDR3 reads CASSVLPLGEGRNEQYF. In nucleotides, the CDR3 is TGTGCCAGTAGTGTCCTTCCCCTCGGAGAGGGGAGAAACGAGCAGTACTTC.

This sequence joins TRBV9 and TRBJ2-7; the D gene is possibly TRBD2 (5 bases). Trimming took off 3 bases at V and 1 base at J, with 17 bases between the two ends. The CDR3 has 16 amino acids. Germline assignment: CDR1 SGDLS and CDR2 YYNGEE. CDR3 in amino acids: CASSEGSGIGSYEQYF. Here the CDR3 DNA reads TGTGCCAGCAGCGAAGGGTCGGGGATCGGGTCCTACGAGCAGTACTTC.

The rearrangement uses TRBV28 and TRBJ2-5, with D perhaps given as TRBD1 or TRBD2 (5 bases each). This CDR3 spans 13 amino acids. The germline V and J ends were trimmed by 5 bases and 5 bases, with 12 bases remaining between them. Germline CDR1 MDHEN, CDR2 SYDVKM. The CDR3 is CASSRGTEETQYF. The CDR3 DNA is TGTGCCAGCAGTCGAGGGACCGAGGAGACCCAGTACTTC.

V usage is TRBV7-9 and J usage is TRBJ1-3, with D perhaps matching TRBD1 (6 bases). Trimming pared 5 bases from V and 0 bases from J, leaving 11 bases between. The length of the CDR3 is 15 residues. The germline V gene has CDR1 SEHNR and CDR2 FQNEAQ (reference sequence). DNA for the CDR3: TGTGCCAGCAGCCCACAGGGATCCTCTGGAAACACCATATATTTT. Amino acid sequence: CASSPQGSSGNTIYF.

The chain is built from TRBV5-4 and TRBJ2-1; 7 bases match TRBD2. The germline V gene encodes CDR1 SGHNT and CDR2 YYREEE (reference sequence). The CDR3 has 14 amino acids. V dropped 0 bases and J dropped 7; count of bases not matched to a gene: 4. CDR3 loop: CASSLGAAGNEQFF. In DNA form, the CDR3 reads TGTGCCAGCAGCTTGGGGGCAGCGGGGAATGAGCAGTTCTTC.

The chain uses TRBV19 and TRBJ1-2, with TRBD1 matching over 8 bases. The CDR3 is 15 amino acids. Looked up from germline, CDR1 is LNHDA and CDR2 is SQIVND (reference sequence). Trimming removed 4 bases from V and 4 bases from J; junction bases left unmatched: 8. The CDR3 DNA reads as TGTGCCAGTAGTACATTTCAGGGGGCGGCCTATGGCTACACCTTC. It is translated as CASSTFQGAAYGYTF. The entire variable domain, with the rest obtained from reference TRBV19 and TRBJ1-2, is as follows: DGGITQSPKYLFRKEGQNVTLSCEQNLNHDAMYWYRQDPGQGLRLIYYSQIVNDFQKGDIAEGYSVSREKKESFPLTVTSAQKNPTAFYLCASSTFQGAAYGYTFGSGTRLTVV.

V gene TRBV4-1 combines with J gene TRBJ2-5, with 7 nucleotides matching TRBD1. CDR1 and CDR2 (germline): MGHRA, YSYEKL. The CDR3 consists of 15 residues. The V segment lost 4 bases and the J segment 3 bases; nucleotides outside the gene matches: 8. CDR3 nucleotides: TGCGCCAGCAGCCGGAACGACAGGGAAGAAGAGACCCAGTACTTC. Its translation is CASSRNDREEETQYF.

This chain links TRBV5-1 with TRBJ1-1; tentatively, D is TRBD1 (5 bases). The CDR3 has 17 amino acids. The V gene's germline CDR1 is SGHRS and CDR2 YFSETQ. V was clipped by 1 base and J by 2 bases, with 18 bases between them. CDR3 loop: CASSLRDPYAGNTEAFF. CDR3 in DNA: TGCGCCAGCAGCTTGAGGGACCCCTATGCGGGAAACACTGAAGCTTTCTTT.